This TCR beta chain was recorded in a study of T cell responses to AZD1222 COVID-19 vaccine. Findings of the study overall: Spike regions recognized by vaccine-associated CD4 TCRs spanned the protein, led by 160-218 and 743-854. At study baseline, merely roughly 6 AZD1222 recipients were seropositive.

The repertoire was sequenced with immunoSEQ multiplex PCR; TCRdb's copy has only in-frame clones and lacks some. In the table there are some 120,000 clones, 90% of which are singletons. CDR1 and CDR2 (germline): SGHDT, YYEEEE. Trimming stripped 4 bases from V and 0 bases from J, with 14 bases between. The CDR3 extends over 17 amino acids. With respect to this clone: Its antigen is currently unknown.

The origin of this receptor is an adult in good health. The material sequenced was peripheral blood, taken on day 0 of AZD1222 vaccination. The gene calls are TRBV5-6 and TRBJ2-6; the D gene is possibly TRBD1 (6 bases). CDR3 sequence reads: CASSRTAPISGANVLTF. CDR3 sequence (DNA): TGTGCCAGCAGCCGGACAGCTCCAATCTCTGGGGCCAACGTCCTGACTTTC.